This is a list of T cell receptor beta chains from one sample in a study of blood T cell repertoires in COVID-19. Data came from immunoSEQ multiplex PCR; TCRdb stores just in-frame clones and leaves some out. The sample yields over 15,000 clones, 77% seen once. The sequenced sample was peripheral blood. All receptors derive from an older man with COVID-19, enrolled during active disease. The CDR3 runs from the conserved cysteine through the conserved F or W. Each record gives: V gene, D gene, J gene, clone size, CDR3 protein, CDR3 DNA. A D gene is named only where the DNA matches it firmly. Clone size is given for some rows only: seen once, a few or many times, or a class if the clone is expanded.

>TRBV12-1|.|TRBJ1-5|few
CASIPGGGPQPQHF
TGTGCCAGCATCCCGGGAGGGGGCCCTCAGCCCCAGCATTTT
>TRBV3-1/TRBV3-2|.|TRBJ2-2|few
CASSQNRPDTGELFF
TGTGCCAGCAGCCAAAACAGGCCGGACACCGGGGAGCTGTTTTTT
>TRBV3-1/TRBV3-2|TRBD1|TRBJ2-7|.
CASGTGFYEQYF
TGTGCCAGCGGGACAGGGTTCTACGAGCAGTACTTC
>TRBV11-2|TRBD1|TRBJ1-2|.
CASSPRQGSLYGYTF
TGTGCCAGCAGCCCACGACAGGGCTCCCTTTATGGCTACACCTTC
>TRBV11-3|TRBD1|TRBJ2-2|.
CASSLAVGQGSTGELFF
TGTGCCAGCAGCTTAGCCGTTGGACAGGGTAGCACCGGGGAGCTGTTTTTT
>TRBV27|.|TRBJ2-4|.
CASSLLQGVKNIQYF
TGTGCCAGCAGTTTATTACAGGGAGTCAAAAACATTCAGTACTTC
>TRBV7-6|.|TRBJ2-1|.
CASSYIGGNEQFF
TGTGCCAGCAGCTATATAGGGGGCAATGAGCAGTTCTTC
>TRBV10-3|TRBD1|TRBJ1-3|.
CAIGQGISGNTIYF
TGTGCCATCGGACAGGGGATTTCTGGAAACACCATATATTTT
>TRBV28|TRBD1|TRBJ1-1|few
CASSPYRGGGLNTEAFF
TGTGCCAGCAGCCCTTACAGGGGTGGGGGATTGAACACTGAAGCTTTCTTT
>TRBV27|TRBD1|TRBJ2-1|.
CASSPTTGEDEQFF
TGTGCCAGCAGTCCAACGACAGGGGAGGATGAGCAGTTCTTC
>TRBV9|.|TRBJ2-1|once
CASSVPSNEQFF
TGTGCCAGCAGCGTACCCAGCAATGAGCAGTTCTTC
>TRBV19|.|TRBJ1-5|.
CASTVRGQPQHF
TGTGCCAGTACCGTGCGGGGTCAGCCCCAGCATTTT
>TRBV11-3|.|TRBJ1-1|.
CASSLDRGSTEAFF
TGTGCCAGCAGTCTTGATCGGGGGAGCACTGAAGCTTTCTTT
>TRBV9|.|TRBJ1-1|few
CASSPQRRVNTEAFF
TGTGCCAGCAGCCCCCAGCGCAGGGTGAACACTGAAGCTTTCTTT
>TRBV5-1|.|TRBJ2-3|.
CASLPAASNTQYF
TGCGCCAGCCTCCCTGCGGCGAGCAATACGCAGTATTTT
>TRBV15|.|TRBJ1-2|.
CATSREDVREGYTF
TGTGCCACCAGCAGAGAGGACGTCCGGGAGGGCTACACCTTC
>TRBV12-5|TRBD2|TRBJ2-5|.
CASGFGLAGGPRETQYF
TGTGCTAGTGGTTTTGGACTAGCGGGAGGGCCGAGAGAGACCCAGTACTTC
>TRBV28|.|TRBJ1-2|.
CASSLRTGTLYGYTF
TGTGCCAGCAGTCTCCGTACAGGGACCCTCTATGGCTACACCTTC
>TRBV5-1|TRBD1|TRBJ1-1|.
CASSSDRGTEAFF
TGCGCCAGCAGCTCGGACAGGGGAACTGAAGCTTTCTTT
>TRBV9|TRBD2|TRBJ2-3|.
CASSVGTGGSTDTQYF
TGTGCCAGCAGCGTAGGAACGGGAGGGAGCACAGATACGCAGTATTTT